These 6 T cell receptor beta chains were all obtained from the same sample, sequenced in a study of cytomegalovirus exposure and HLA in healthy donors. The PCR made use of 60 Vbeta and 13 Jbeta primers. Produced via immunoSEQ multiplex PCR; TCRdb's table is partial and in-frame only. The sample has some 190,000 clones, 65% to 85% seen once. The sequenced material came from PBMCs. These receptor sequences come from a man in his late teens or twenties in good health and CMV-seronegative.

This sequence joins TRBV6-6 and TRBJ2-7, with a weak D call TRBD1 (6 bases). The V end was cut by 4 bases, the J end by 0 bases, with 16 bases between. Germline loops: CDR1 MNHNY, CDR2 SVGAGI (reference sequence). This CDR3 has 16 residues. The CDR3 DNA reads TGTGCCAGCAGTTCCAGCCCGCGACAGGTCTCCTACGAGCAGTACTTC. Translating it yields CASSSSPRQVSYEQYF.

The genes are TRBV15 and TRBJ2-7; TRBD1 aligns across 11 bases. The germline CDR1 and CDR2 sequences are LNHNV and YYDKDF (reference sequence). The CDR3 has 16 amino acids. Trimming cost V 4 bases and J 7 bases; bases outside gene matches: 12. CDR3 residues: CATSTLKSDRGREQYF. The CDR3 DNA reads TGTGCCACCAGCACCCTGAAATCGGACAGGGGGCGGGAGCAGTACTTC.

The rearrangement links TRBV6-4 to TRBJ2-2; D might be TRBD2 (5 bases). V lost 3 bases, J lost 4 bases, and 9 bases lay in between. Germline assignment: CDR1 MRHNA and CDR2 SNTAGT. The CDR3 contains 14 residues. CDR3 DNA sequence: TGTGCCAGCAGTGAGGAGGCCTTCACCGGGGAGCTGTTTTTT. Translation gives CASSEEAFTGELFF.

This clone was picked up one time. V usage is TRBV4-2 and J usage is TRBJ2-7; 7 nucleotides agree with TRBD2. The CDR3 has 16 amino acids. V trimming: 2 bases; J trimming: 4 bases; junction bases outside the gene matches: 11. Germline assignment: CDR1 LGHNA and CDR2 YNFKEQ. The CDR3 region is CASSQPGLVALYEQYF. The DNA for the CDR3 is TGTGCCAGCAGCCAACCCGGACTAGTAGCCCTGTACGAGCAGTACTTC.

A single count supports this clone. The chain has TRBV9 and TRBJ1-1; possible D gene TRBD1, 6 bases. Per germline, CDR1 SGDLS and CDR2 YYNGEE. V was trimmed by 0 bases and J by 0 bases, leaving 6 bases between them. This CDR3 region has 14 residues. The CDR3 DNA is TGTGCCAGCAGCGTAGGGACAGTGAACACTGAAGCTTTCTTT. Its protein product is CASSVGTVNTEAFF. Supplemented by reference TRBV9 and TRBJ1-1, the full variable domain reads DSGVTQTPKHLITATGQRVTLRCSPRSGDLSVYWYQQSLDQGLQFLIQYYNGEERAKGNILERFSAQQFPDLHSELNLSSLELGDSALYFCASSVGTVNTEAFFGQGTRLTVV.

As DNA, the CDR3 is TGTGCCAGCAGCTTTCCGCCCTCCGACAATAGGAATGAGCAGTTCTTC. As protein: CASSFPPSDNRNEQFF. V gene TRBV7-9 combines with J gene TRBJ2-1; D unresolved. With 3 bases removed from V and 7 bases from J, the gap between germline ends came to 19 bases. The germline CDR1 and CDR2 sequences are SEHNR and FQNEAQ (reference sequence). CDR3 length: 16 residues.